The clone carrying this T cell receptor beta chain was detected only a few times. Its antigen is unidentified. This sample was taken from a study of T-cell memory formation after mild COVID-19. Turning to the study itself: TCR clustering was largely donor specific.

Germline V gives CDR1 SGHNT, CDR2 YENEEA. V lost 5 bases and J lost 6, with 16 bases in between. CDR3 length: 15 amino acids. TCRdb reanalysed the 5' RACE reads using MiXCR and keeps one entry per CDR3 protein. The sample carries hundreds of thousands of distinct CDR3 sequences, roughly 22% recorded once. Whole-study results and caveats: CD4/CD8 balance characterized clones contracting day 15 to 85, and CD4+ skew characterized later expanders.

The sequencing sample was made of PBMCs or a T cell subset sorted from them (not recorded which). This sequence joins TRBV11-3 and TRBJ2-2; possibly TRBD2 for D (6 bases). The sequence came from an adult woman who had mild COVID-19 (a few samples of this study predate the infection). Cell type and time point are not known. The CDR3 DNA follows: TGTGCCAGCAGCATCGCTATAGCGGTCTCCGGGGAGCTGTTTTTT. Amino acids: CASSIAIAVSGELFF.